This T cell receptor beta chain was sequenced for a study of T-cell memory formation after mild COVID-19. Overall study: Largely donor-specific TCR clusters were found.

CDR1 and CDR2 (germline): ENHRY, SYGVKD. Trimming cost V 10 bases and J 0 bases, with 10 bases left between them. The CDR3 runs to 13 residues. On this clonotype: The antigen remains unidentified.

Study-wide results and limits: Later expanders leaned CD4+, whereas clones that contracted between day 15 and 85 were balanced CD4/CD8. In second-wave clones peaking day 37, SARS-CoV-2 specificity remained unconfirmed. Cross-reactive memory apparently joined, as some responding clones appeared in pre-infection memory.

MiXCR was run by TCRdb on the 5' RACE reads, yielding one entry per CDR3 protein. In the table there are under 250,000 distinct CDR3 sequences, approximately 9% of which are singletons. Sequenced: PBMCs or a T cell subset sorted from them (not recorded which). J is TRBJ1-3 and V is TRBV10-3; D unresolved. The source is a man aged 18 to 30 who had mild COVID-19 (a few samples of this study predate the infection). Cell type and time point are not known. CDR3 region: CATRTDSGNTIYF. The CDR3 bases are TGTGCCACCCGGACGGACTCTGGAAACACCATATATTTT.